This T cell receptor (beta chain) came from a study of T-cell reconstitution after alpha-beta-depleted transplantation in children. The sample holds many counts of this clonotype. Its antigen is as yet unknown. At one end, the junction sequence differs from germline, possibly due to a read error. The study, taken as a whole, reports: In some patients, recipient T cells and intrathymic progenitors surviving conditioning explained high day-60 diversity. Expanded clones from the graft, numbering several hundred, reportedly supplied alpha-beta T cells about two months after transplant. At one year after transplant, newly produced T cells mostly accounted for T-cell counts and diversity.

Germline V gene data show CDR1 as SGDLS and CDR2 as YYNGEE. The CDR3 is 12 residues long. A library of TCRbeta sequences, prepared with unique molecular identifiers, was generated. In TCRdb, the PCR reads were re-called with MiXCR into one record per CDR3 protein. The data hold a few hundred thousand distinct CDR3 sequences, with roughly a tenth observed a single time. The rearrangement links TRBV9 to TRBJ2-7; D is possibly TRBD2 (5 bases). This clonotype was obtained from a child less than two years old with acute myeloid leukemia, due to receive a stem cell transplant. The sequencing used PBMCs, collected before TCRalphabeta/CD19-depleted stem cell transplant. CDR3 sequence reads: CASSRDQRTINF. CDR3 DNA: TGTGCCAGCAGCCGGGATCAACGCACTATTAACTTC.